The clone carrying this T cell receptor (beta chain) shows up as hyperexpanded by frequency. Its target is unknown. This sample was included in a study of T cells expressing NK-cell markers. Making the TCR beta cDNA relied on 5'RACE template switching with UMIs. Following a re-call of the 5' RACE reads, TCRdb has one entry per CDR3 protein and lacks DNA. This listing includes 660 or so distinct CDR3 sequences. Study-level results: Six donors had dominant NKG2C+ clonotypes that comprised about 1.0-7.0% of their CD8+ T cells. A few donors likewise had their CD3+CD56-NKG2C+ fraction led by these clonotypes.

This CDR3 region has 18 residues. The germline CDR1 and CDR2 sequences are DFQATT and SNEGSKA (reference sequence). The J gene is TRBJ2-5, the V gene TRBV20-1; TCRdb's D call, TRBD2, is unchecked because there is no DNA. Sequencing was carried out using blood T cells: a sorted CD56 or NKG2C T cell subset, CD4+ or CD8+ T cells, or bulk PBMC T cells (not recorded which). The clonotype comes from a woman aged 45-60 years in good health. CDR3 sequence: CSAKVGVGSGSMIETQYF.